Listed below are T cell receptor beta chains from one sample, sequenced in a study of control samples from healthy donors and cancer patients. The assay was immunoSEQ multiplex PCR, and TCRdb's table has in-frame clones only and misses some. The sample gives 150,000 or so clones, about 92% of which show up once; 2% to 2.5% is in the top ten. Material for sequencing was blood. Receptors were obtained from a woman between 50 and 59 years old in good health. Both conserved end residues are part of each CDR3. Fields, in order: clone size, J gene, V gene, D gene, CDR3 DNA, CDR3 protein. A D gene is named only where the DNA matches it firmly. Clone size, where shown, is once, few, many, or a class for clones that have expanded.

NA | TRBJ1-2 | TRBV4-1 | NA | TGCGCCAGCAGCCAAGAGGTCGGGGCTAACTATGGCTACACCTTC | CASSQEVGANYGYTF
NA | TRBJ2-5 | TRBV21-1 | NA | TGTGCCGCCAGGGGGGGGGAGACCCAGTACTTC | CAARGGETQYF
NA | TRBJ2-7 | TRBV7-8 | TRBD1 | TGTGCCAGCACCCGCCGGGGACAGGGCTACGAGCAGTACTTC | CASTRRGQGYEQYF
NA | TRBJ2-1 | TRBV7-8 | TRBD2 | TGTGCCAGCAGCTTAATTCCCCCGGGAGGGTCCTACAATGAGCAGTTCTTC | CASSLIPPGGSYNEQFF
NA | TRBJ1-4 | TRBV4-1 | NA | TGCGCCAGCAGCCAAAACACAGGGCTCACTAATGAAAAACTGTTTTTT | CASSQNTGLTNEKLFF
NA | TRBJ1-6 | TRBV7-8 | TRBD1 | TGTGCCAGCAGCGCCGGACAGGCCTCCTATAATTCACCCCTCCACTTT | CASSAGQASYNSPLHF
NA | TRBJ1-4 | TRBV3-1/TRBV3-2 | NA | TGTGCCAGCAGCCACGAGCAGGGCCCTAATGAAAAACTGTTTTTT | CASSHEQGPNEKLFF
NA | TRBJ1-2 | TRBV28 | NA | TGTGCCAGCAGTTTAAAGGGCTATGGCTACACCTTC | CASSLKGYGYTF
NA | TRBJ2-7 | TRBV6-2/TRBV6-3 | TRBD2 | TGTGCCAGCAGTTATTCCAGCGGGAGGGCCTCCTACGAGCAGTACTTC | CASSYSSGRASYEQYF
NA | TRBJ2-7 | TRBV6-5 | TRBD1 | TGTGCCAGCAGTCTAACAGGGGGCAGAGACGAGCAGTACTTC | CASSLTGGRDEQYF
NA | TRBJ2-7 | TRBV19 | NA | TGTGCCAGTAGTATAGACAGGGGCTACGAGCAGTACTTC | CASSIDRGYEQYF
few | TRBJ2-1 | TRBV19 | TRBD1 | TGTGCCAGTACCACCCCAACTCTGGGACAGCCGTACAATGAGCAGTTCTTC | CASTTPTLGQPYNEQFF
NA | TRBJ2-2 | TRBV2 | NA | TGTGCCAGCGGGGGACAAGTTTCGAGGGTGAACACCGGGGAGCTGTTTTTT | CASGGQVSRVNTGELFF
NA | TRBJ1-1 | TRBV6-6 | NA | TGTGCCAGCGTGTGGGCAGTAGCCCCTGAAGCTTTCTTT | CASVWAVAPEAFF
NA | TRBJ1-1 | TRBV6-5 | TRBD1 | TGTGCCAGCAGTCCGACAGGGGGCACTGAAGCTTTCTTT | CASSPTGGTEAFF
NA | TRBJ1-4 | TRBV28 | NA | TGTGCCAGCAGTGAGCTCGGAACGGGTAATGAAAAACTGTTTTTT | CASSELGTGNEKLFF
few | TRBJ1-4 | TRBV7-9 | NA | TGTGCCAGCAGCGCCGGCGGGCCTGGCGGTGAAAAACTGTTTTTT | CASSAGGPGGEKLFF
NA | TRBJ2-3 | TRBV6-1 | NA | TGTGCCAGCAGTGAGTGGGGAACCTACGATACGCAGTATTTT | CASSEWGTYDTQYF
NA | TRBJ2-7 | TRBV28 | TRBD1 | TGTGCCAGCAGAGTCCGTCCAGGGGGCTACGAGCAGTACTTC | CASRVRPGGYEQYF
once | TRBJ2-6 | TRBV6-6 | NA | TGTGCCAGCATTTCATATGGCTCTGGGGCCAACGTCCTGACTTTC | CASISYGSGANVLTF
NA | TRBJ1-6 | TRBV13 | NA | TGTGCCAGCAGAGTCTCGGGATCACCCCTCCACTTT | CASRVSGSPLHF
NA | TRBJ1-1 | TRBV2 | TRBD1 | TGTGCCAGCGGACAGACAGGGGTGAACACTGAAGCTTTCTTT | CASGQTGVNTEAFF
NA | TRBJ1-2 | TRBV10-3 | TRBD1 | TGTGCCATCAATCTCGCGGGGACAGGCCAACTCGGAAATGGCTACACCTTC | CAINLAGTGQLGNGYTF
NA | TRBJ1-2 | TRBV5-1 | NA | TGCGCCAGCAGCCGCGGAGTAGACTATGGCTACACCTTC | CASSRGVDYGYTF
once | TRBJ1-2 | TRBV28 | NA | TGTGCCAGCAGTTTCCTCGCGAATCCAAGCGGTCTCACCTTC | CASSFLANPSGLTF
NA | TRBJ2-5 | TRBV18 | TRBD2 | TGTGCCAGCTCAACTAGCGGGGGGGCCCCAGAGACCCAGTACTTC | CASSTSGGAPETQYF
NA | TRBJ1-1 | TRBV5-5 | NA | TGTGCCAGCAGCTTGGGTGGGACATGGCTTTTCTTT | CASSLGGTWLFF
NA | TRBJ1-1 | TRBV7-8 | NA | TGTGCCAGCAGCCAAAGGACGGGAAGGTGGGACACTGAAGCTTTCTTT | CASSQRTGRWDTEAFF
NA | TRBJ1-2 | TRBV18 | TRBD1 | TGTGCCAGCTCACCACCCTTTCGGACAGGGCCTGACTATGGCTACACCTTC | CASSPPFRTGPDYGYTF
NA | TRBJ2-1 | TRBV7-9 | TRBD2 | TGTGCCAGCAGCCAGCCACTAGCGGTCAAGGGCAATGAGCAGTTCTTC | CASSQPLAVKGNEQFF
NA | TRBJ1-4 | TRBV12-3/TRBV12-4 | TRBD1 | TGTGCCAGCAGCGAGACAGGGGTCAAACTGTTTTTT | CASSETGVKLFF
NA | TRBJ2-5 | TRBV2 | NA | TGTGCCAGCAGGGACGGCCTTTCGGAGACCCAGTACTTC | CASRDGLSETQYF
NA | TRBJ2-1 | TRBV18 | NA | TGTGCCAGCTCCCCGCAAGGCGGCCTATACAATGAGCAGTTCTTC | CASSPQGGLYNEQFF
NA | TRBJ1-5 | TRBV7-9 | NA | TGTGCCAGCAGCTTAAAGGATCAGCCCCAGCATTTT | CASSLKDQPQHF
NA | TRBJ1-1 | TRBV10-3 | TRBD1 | TGTGCCATCAGTTCTTGGACAGGGGGCGCGAGGACTGAAGCTTTCTTT | CAISSWTGGARTEAFF
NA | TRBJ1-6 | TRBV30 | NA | TGTGCCTGGAGTGTTGCCCTCCGGGGGTCCTCCTATAATTCACCCCTCCACTTT | CAWSVALRGSSYNSPLHF
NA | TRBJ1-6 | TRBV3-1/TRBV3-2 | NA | TGTGCCAGCAGCCAAGGAGGGGCTTTTTCACCCCTCCACTTT | CASSQGGAFSPLHF
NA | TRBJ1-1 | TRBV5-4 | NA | TGTGCCAGCAGCTCCGGGGCAAAAGAGACTGAAGCTTTCTTT | CASSSGAKETEAFF
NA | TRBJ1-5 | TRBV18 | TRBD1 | TGTGCCAGCTCACTAAACCGGGGGACAGGGCTTAATCAGCCCCAGCATTTT | CASSLNRGTGLNQPQHF
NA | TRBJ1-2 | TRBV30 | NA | TGTGCCTGGAGCCCGGGGGTTAAGGGTGGCTACCACACCTTC | CAWSPGVKGGYHTF
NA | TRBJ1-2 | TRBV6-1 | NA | TGTGCCAGCAGTGAATTTGAGGGTAACTATGGCTACACCTTC | CASSEFEGNYGYTF
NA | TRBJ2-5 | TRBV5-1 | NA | TGCGCCAGCAGCCCCCCCCTCGGGGGGCCGCAAGAGACCCAGTACTTC | CASSPPLGGPQETQYF
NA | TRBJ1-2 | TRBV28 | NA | TGTGCCAGCAGAGGACAGCCAGCTCTCACCTTC | CASRGQPALTF
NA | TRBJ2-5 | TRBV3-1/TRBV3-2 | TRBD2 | TGTGCCAGCAGCCAAGGACTAGCTCAAGAGACCCAGTACTTC | CASSQGLAQETQYF
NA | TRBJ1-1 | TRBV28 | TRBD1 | TGTGCCAGCAGTTCCTCCGGGACAGGGACCACTGAAGCTTTCTTT | CASSSSGTGTTEAFF
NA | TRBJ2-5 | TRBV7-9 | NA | TGTGCCAGCAGCTTTAACGGAGGGGAGACCCAGTACTTC | CASSFNGGETQYF
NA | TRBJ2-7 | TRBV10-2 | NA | TGCGCCAGCAGTGAACGGACACACTCCTACGAGCAGTACTTC | CASSERTHSYEQYF
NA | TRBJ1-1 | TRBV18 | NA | TGTGCCAGCTCACCCCGGGGTGACACTGAAGCTTTCTTT | CASSPRGDTEAFF
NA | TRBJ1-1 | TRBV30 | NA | TGTGCCTGGAGCACAGGGAGTGGGAACACTGAAGCTTTCTTT | CAWSTGSGNTEAFF